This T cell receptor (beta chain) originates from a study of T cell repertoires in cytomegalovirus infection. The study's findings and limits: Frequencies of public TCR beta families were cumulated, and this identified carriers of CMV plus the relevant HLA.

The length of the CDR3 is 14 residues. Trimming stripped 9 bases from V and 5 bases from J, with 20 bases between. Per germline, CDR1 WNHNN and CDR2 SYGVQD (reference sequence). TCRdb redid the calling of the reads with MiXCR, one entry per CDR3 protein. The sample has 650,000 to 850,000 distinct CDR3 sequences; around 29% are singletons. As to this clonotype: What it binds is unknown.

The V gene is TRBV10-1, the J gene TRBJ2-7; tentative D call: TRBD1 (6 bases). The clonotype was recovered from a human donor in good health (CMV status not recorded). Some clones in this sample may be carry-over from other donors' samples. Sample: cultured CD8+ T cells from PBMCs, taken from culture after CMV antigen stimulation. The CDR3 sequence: CARKGGQSVHEQYF. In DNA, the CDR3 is TGCGCCAGGAAAGGCGGACAGTCCGTTCACGAGCAGTACTTC.